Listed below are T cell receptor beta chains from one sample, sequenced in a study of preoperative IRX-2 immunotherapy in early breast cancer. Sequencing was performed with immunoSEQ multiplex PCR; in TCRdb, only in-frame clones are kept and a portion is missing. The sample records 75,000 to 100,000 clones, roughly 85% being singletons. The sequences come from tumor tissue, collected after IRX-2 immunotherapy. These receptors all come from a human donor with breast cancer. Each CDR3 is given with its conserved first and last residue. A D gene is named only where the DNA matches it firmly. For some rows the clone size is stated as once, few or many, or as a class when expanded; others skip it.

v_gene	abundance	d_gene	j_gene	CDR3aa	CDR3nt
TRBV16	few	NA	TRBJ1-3	CASSQFTGGNTIYF	TGTGCCAGCAGCCAATTTACGGGTGGAAACACCATATATTTT
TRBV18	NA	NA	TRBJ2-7	CASSTGARDKFF	TGTGCCAGCTCAACAGGTGCTCGGGATAAGTTCTTC
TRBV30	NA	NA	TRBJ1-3	CAWSLTPSSRNTIYF	TGTGCCTGGTCCCTAACTCCGTCTAGTCGAAACACCATATATTTT
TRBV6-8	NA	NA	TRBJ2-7	CASTDRDYEQYF	TGTGCCAGCACCGATCGAGACTACGAGCAGTACTTC
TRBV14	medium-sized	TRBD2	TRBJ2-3	CASSPLSGGGPDTQYF	TGTGCCAGCAGCCCCCTGAGCGGGGGAGGCCCAGATACGCAGTATTTT
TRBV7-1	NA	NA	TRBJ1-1	CASSLGVDTEAFF	TGTGCCAGCAGCTTAGGAGTAGATACTGAAGCTTTCTTT
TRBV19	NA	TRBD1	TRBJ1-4	CASSSPQNRGNEKLFF	TGTGCCAGTAGTTCACCTCAGAACAGGGGTAATGAAAAACTGTTTTTT
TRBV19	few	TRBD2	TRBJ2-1	CASSIDGRTSNEQFF	TGTGCCAGTAGTATAGATGGGAGGACTAGCAATGAGCAGTTCTTC
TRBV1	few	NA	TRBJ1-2	CASSQVVGQDYGYTF	TGCGCCAGCAGCCAAGTCGTGGGACAGGACTATGGCTACACCTTC
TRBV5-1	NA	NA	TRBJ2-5	CASSPGASRRETQYF	TGCGCCAGCAGCCCTGGGGCTAGCCGAAGGGAGACCCAGTACTTC
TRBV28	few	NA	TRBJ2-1	CASSFGGGEQFF	TGTGCCAGCAGTTTCGGTGGGGGTGAGCAGTTCTTC
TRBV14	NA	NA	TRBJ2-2	CASSQRQIGFLTGELFF	TGTGCCAGCAGCCAGCGGCAGATCGGGTTCCTCACCGGGGAGCTGTTTTTT
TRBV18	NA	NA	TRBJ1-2	CASSRGSADYGYTF	TGTGCCAGCTCACGGGGCTCGGCGGACTATGGCTACACCTTC
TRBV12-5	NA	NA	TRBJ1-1	CASGNRTGAFF	TGTGCTAGTGGAAACCGAACCGGAGCTTTCTTT
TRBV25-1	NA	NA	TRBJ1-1	CASSEYRMNTEAFF	TGTGCCAGCAGTGAATATAGGATGAACACTGAAGCTTTCTTT
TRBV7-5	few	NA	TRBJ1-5	CASSQQQGAKQPQHF	TGTGCCAGCAGCCAGCAACAGGGGGCGAAACAGCCCCAGCATTTT
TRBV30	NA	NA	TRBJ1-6	CAWSADSSYNSPLHF	TGTGCCTGGAGCGCCGACAGCTCCTATAATTCACCCCTCCACTTT
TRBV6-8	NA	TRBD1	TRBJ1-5	CASTPADRGYQPQHF	TGTGCCAGCACGCCTGCGGACAGGGGGTATCAGCCCCAGCATTTT
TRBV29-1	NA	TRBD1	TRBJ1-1	CSVIDRGYTEAFF	TGCAGCGTAATAGACAGGGGTTACACTGAAGCTTTCTTT
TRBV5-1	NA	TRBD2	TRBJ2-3	CASSLGDYSDTQYF	TGCGCCAGCAGCCTTGGGGACTACTCCGATACGCAGTATTTT
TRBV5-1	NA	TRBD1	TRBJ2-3	CASSLGTGGPDTQYF	TGCGCCAGCAGCCTAGGGACAGGGGGCCCAGATACGCAGTATTTT
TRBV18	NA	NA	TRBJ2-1	CASSPLEGDEQFF	TGTGCCAGCTCACCGCTAGAGGGTGATGAGCAGTTCTTC
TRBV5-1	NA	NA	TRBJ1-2	CASSLQLSGANGYTF	TGCGCCAGCAGCTTGCAACTGTCAGGGGCAAATGGCTACACCTTC
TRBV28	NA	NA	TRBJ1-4	CASSYRIRTNEKLFF	TGTGCCAGCAGTTATAGAATTAGAACTAATGAAAAACTGTTTTTT
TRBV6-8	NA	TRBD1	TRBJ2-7	CASSYSRGTAYEQYF	TGTGCCAGCAGTTACTCGAGGGGGACAGCCTACGAGCAGTACTTC
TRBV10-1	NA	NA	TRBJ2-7	CASSAYYEQYF	TGCGCCAGCAGTGCCTACTACGAGCAGTACTTC
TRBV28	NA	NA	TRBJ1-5	CASSFKRYQPQHF	TGTGCCAGCAGTTTTAAGCGTTATCAGCCCCAGCATTTT
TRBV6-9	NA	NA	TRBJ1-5	CASSTNRVSNQPQHF	TGTGCCAGCAGTACTAACCGAGTTAGCAATCAGCCCCAGCATTTT
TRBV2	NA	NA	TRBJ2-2	CASRKTGKNTGELFF	TGTGCCAGCAGGAAAACAGGGAAAAACACCGGGGAGCTGTTTTTT
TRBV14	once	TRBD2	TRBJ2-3	CASSHLTPGRPDTQYF	TGTGCCAGCAGCCACTTGACACCCGGGAGGCCAGATACGCAGTATTTT
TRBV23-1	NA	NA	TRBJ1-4	CASSPGRPTNEKLFF	TGCGCCAGCAGCCCCGGGCGCCCAACTAATGAAAAACTGTTTTTT
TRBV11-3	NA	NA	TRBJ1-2	CASSLVRAGNYGYTF	TGTGCCAGCAGCTTAGTCCGGGCAGGGAACTATGGCTACACCTTC
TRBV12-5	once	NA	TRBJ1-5	CASGTLPQGLSNQPQHF	TGTGCTAGTGGTACCCTCCCCCAGGGGTTAAGCAATCAGCCCCAGCATTTT
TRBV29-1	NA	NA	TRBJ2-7	CSVFRQGIDEQYF	TGCAGCGTTTTTAGGCAGGGAATAGACGAGCAGTACTTC
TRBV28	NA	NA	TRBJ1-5	CASSLLQGAGNQPQHF	TGTGCCAGCAGTCTTCTACAGGGCGCGGGCAATCAGCCCCAGCATTTT
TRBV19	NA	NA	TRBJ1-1	CASSMTVSTEAFF	TGTGCCAGTAGTATGACAGTAAGCACTGAAGCTTTCTTT
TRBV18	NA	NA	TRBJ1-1	CASSPLTSGANTEAFF	TGTGCCAGCTCACCACTTACTTCTGGGGCGAACACTGAAGCTTTCTTT
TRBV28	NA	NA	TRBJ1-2	CASSLLTDLLYGYTF	TGTGCCAGCAGTTTATTGACCGATCTTCTCTATGGCTACACCTTC
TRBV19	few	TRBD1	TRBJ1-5	CASRGQFNQPQHF	TGTGCCAGTAGGGGACAGTTCAATCAGCCCCAGCATTTT
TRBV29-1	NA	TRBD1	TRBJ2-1	CSVEDDRGLSSYNEQFF	TGCAGCGTTGAAGATGACAGGGGGCTAAGTTCCTACAATGAGCAGTTCTTC
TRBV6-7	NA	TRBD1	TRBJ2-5	CASSPTGGVETQYF	TGTGCCAGCAGTCCGACAGGGGGGGTAGAGACCCAGTACTTC
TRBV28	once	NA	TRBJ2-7	CASSSAKPGPQYEQYF	TGTGCCAGCAGTTCCGCGAAACCGGGCCCACAATACGAGCAGTACTTC
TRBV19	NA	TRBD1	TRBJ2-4	CASSEQGVTSSKNIQYF	TGTGCCAGTAGCGAACAGGGGGTGACATCAAGCAAAAACATTCAGTACTTC
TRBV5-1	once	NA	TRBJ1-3	CASSTGQRHLSGNTIYF	TGCGCCAGCAGCACGGGCCAAAGGCATTTGTCTGGAAACACCATATATTTT
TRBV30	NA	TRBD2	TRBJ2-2	CAWSVLAGATGELFF	TGTGCCTGGAGTGTGCTAGCGGGAGCCACCGGGGAGCTGTTTTTT
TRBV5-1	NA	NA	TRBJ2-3	CASSLLSQAEGDTQYF	TGCGCCAGCAGCTTGCTTTCCCAGGCGGAGGGGGATACGCAGTATTTT
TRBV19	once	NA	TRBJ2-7	CASSDLSSVEQYF	TGTGCCAGTAGCGATTTATCTAGCGTTGAGCAGTACTTC
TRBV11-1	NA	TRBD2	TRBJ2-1	CASSLGLAGDNEQFF	TGTGCCAGCAGCCTGGGACTAGCGGGGGACAATGAGCAGTTCTTC
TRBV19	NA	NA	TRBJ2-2	CASSSDRLSYANTGELFF	TGTGCCAGTAGTTCTGACAGGTTATCGTACGCGAACACCGGGGAGCTGTTTTTT
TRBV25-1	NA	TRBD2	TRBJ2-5	CASSEVGGRGGTQYF	TGTGCCAGCAGTGAAGTTGGCGGGAGGGGGGGGACCCAGTACTTC
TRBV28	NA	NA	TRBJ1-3	CASRSSGNTIYF	TGTGCCAGTAGGAGCTCTGGAAACACCATATATTTT
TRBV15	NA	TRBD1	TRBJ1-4	CATSRIRQGLELFF	TGTGCCACCAGCAGAATACGACAGGGTTTGGAACTGTTTTTT
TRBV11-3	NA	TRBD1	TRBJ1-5	CASSRRPDPGQPQHF	TGTGCCAGCAGCCGCAGACCTGACCCGGGACAGCCTCAGCATTTT
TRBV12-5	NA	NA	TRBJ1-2	CASGRDGGYGYTF	TGTGCTAGTGGCCGGGACGGGGGATATGGCTACACCTTC
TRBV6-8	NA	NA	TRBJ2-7	CAISGGGGLGYEQYF	TGTGCCATCAGTGGGGGTGGAGGCCTGGGATACGAGCAGTACTTC
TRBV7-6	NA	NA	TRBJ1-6	CASRPGAVNSPLHF	TGTGCCAGCAGACCCGGGGCAGTTAATTCACCCCTCCACTTT
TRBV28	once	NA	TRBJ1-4	CASSLQHNEKLFF	TGTGCCAGCAGTTTACAGCATAATGAAAAACTGTTTTTT
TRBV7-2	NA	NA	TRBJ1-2	CASSPQVGYGYTF	TGTGCCAGCAGCCCACAGGTCGGTTATGGCTACACCTTC
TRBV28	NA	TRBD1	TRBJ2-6	CASSPYRGSGANVLTF	TGTGCCAGCAGTCCGTACAGGGGATCTGGGGCCAACGTCCTGACTTTC